Following are 19 T cell receptor beta chains from one sample sequenced in a study of CD8 T cells in ankylosing spondylitis. TCRdb re-called the 5' RACE reads through MiXCR, storing one row per CDR3 protein. The data hold roughly 150,000 distinct CDR3 sequences, with roughly 30% observed a single time. Sequenced input: synovial fluid, either unsorted or a sorted T cell fraction (not recorded which). The receptors stem from a male donor with ankylosing spondylitis.

This clonotype was recorded a few times. The chain has TRBV7-3 and TRBJ1-6; D remains ambiguous. Trimming took 1 base from V and 7 from J, leaving 5 bases between them. Germline V gene sequence: CDR1 SGHTA, CDR2 FQGTGA. This CDR3 has 13 residues. The CDR3 DNA is TGTGCCAGCAGCTTAATACAGAATTCACCCCTCCACTTT. Protein: CASSLIQNSPLHF.

This clonotype was detected only a few times. This chain links TRBV6-2 or TRBV6-3 with TRBJ1-5; tentative D call: TRBD1 (5 bases). Germline CDR1 reads MNHEY; CDR2 reads SVGEGT. Trimming left V 7 bases short and J 6 bases short, with 16 bases between. The CDR3 contains 14 residues. In nucleotides, the CDR3 is TGTGCCAGCACCCAAGACAGCTTGCTTCAGCCCCAGCATTTT. The encoded protein is CASTQDSLLQPQHF.

The chain has TRBV7-2 and TRBJ2-3; 7 bases line up with TRBD2. Germline CDR1 SGHTA, CDR2 FQGNSA. The CDR3 has 15 residues. After removal of 5 bases from V and 4 bases from J, the junction contained 9 bases not matched to a gene. CDR3 sequence reads: CASSIGGGWADTQYF. The CDR3 DNA is TGTGCCAGCAGCATTGGGGGGGGATGGGCAGATACGCAGTATTTT.

The rearrangement links TRBV7-9 to TRBJ2-2; D gene uncertain. The V end was cut by 1 base, the J end by 6 bases, with 6 bases between. The CDR3 contains 13 residues. Germline V gene data show CDR1 as SEHNR and CDR2 as FQNEAQ (reference sequence). CDR3: CASSLEGSGELFF. The CDR3 DNA is TGTGCCAGCAGCTTAGAAGGGTCCGGGGAGCTGTTTTTT. The full variable domain, rest sourced from reference TRBV7-9 and TRBJ2-2, is DTGVSQNPRHKITKRGQNVTFRCDPISEHNRLYWYRQTLGQGPEFLTYFQNEAQLEKSRLLSDRFSAERPKGSFSTLEIQRTEQGDSAMYLCASSLEGSGELFFGEGSRLTVL.

This clonotype appeared a few times. The chain employs TRBV20-1 and TRBJ1-2; tentatively, D is TRBD1 (5 bases). Trimming cost V 3 bases and J 8 bases, with 13 bases left between them. The length of the CDR3 is 12 residues. In germline, CDR1 is DFQATT, CDR2 SNEGSKA (reference sequence). CDR3 nucleotide sequence: TGCAGTGCTAGTGACGGGGCCGAAGGCTACACCTTC. It codes for CSASDGAEGYTF.

This clonotype has at least ten counts. V gene TRBV2 combines with J gene TRBJ2-1; 14 bases agree with TRBD2. The junction had 10 bases not matched to a gene; V was cut back by 5 bases and J by 1 base. Germline loops: CDR1 SNHLY, CDR2 FYNNEI. The CDR3 is 19 residues long. The CDR3 DNA is TGTGCCAGCAGTTCCCCCAAAAGGACTAGCGGGGGGTCCTACAATGAGCAGTTCTTC. This encodes CASSSPKRTSGGSYNEQFF.

V gene TRBV9 combines with J gene TRBJ2-2; 8 nucleotides agree with TRBD2. V lost 1 base and J lost 3; bases outside the gene matches: 5. Germline CDR1 SGDLS, CDR2 YYNGEE. This CDR3 region has 16 residues. As DNA, the CDR3 is TGTGCCAGCAGCGTACAGGGACTAGGGGACACCGGGGAGCTGTTTTTT. Translation: CASSVQGLGDTGELFF.

The chain employs TRBV18 and TRBJ2-7; weak D call: TRBD1 (6 bases). The CDR3 is made up of 14 amino acids. V was cut by 6 bases and J by 3 bases, with 15 bases left in between. Looked up from germline, CDR1 is KGHSH and CDR2 is LQKENI. In DNA form, the CDR3 reads TGTGCCAGCTCCCAGGGGCTAGGGGTCTACGAGCAGTACTTC. It translates to CASSQGLGVYEQYF.

The table lists this clonotype with a few counts. This chain uses TRBV2 with TRBJ1-5, with no clear D. The CDR3 runs 14 residues. The V gene lost 5 bases and the J gene lost 0 bases, with 8 bases spanning the gap. Per the germline V gene, CDR1 is SNHLY and CDR2 is FYNNEI. CDR3 sequence: CASSLPLSNQPQHF. CDR3 DNA sequence: TGTGCCAGCAGTTTACCGCTTAGCAATCAGCCCCAGCATTTT.

This sequence joins TRBV20-1 and TRBJ2-5; a possible D gene is TRBD1 (6 bases). The germline gives CDR1 DFQATT, CDR2 SNEGSKA (reference sequence). This CDR3 is built from 15 residues. Trimming pared 0 bases from V and 2 bases from J, leaving 13 bases between. For the CDR3, the DNA is TGCAGTGCTAGAGATGGTAGGGGGTTACAAGAGACCCAGTACTTC. Encoded protein: CSARDGRGLQETQYF.

This clonotype was counted a few times. The chain has TRBV29-1 and TRBJ2-1; TRBD1 or TRBD2 may be the D gene (6 bases each). V dropped 7 bases and J dropped 0 bases, with 25 bases sitting between them. Germline loops: CDR1 SQVTM, CDR2 ANQGSEA. The CDR3 totals 18 residues. CDR3 bases: TGCAGCGCTGCGGGACACCCCGTCCCGCGGAGCTCCTACAATGAGCAGTTCTTC. Translating it yields CSAAGHPVPRSSYNEQFF.

This sequence joins TRBV15 and TRBJ1-2; 10 bases map to TRBD1. Germline V gene sequence: CDR1 LNHNV, CDR2 YYDKDF (reference sequence). V was clipped by 4 bases and J by 6 bases; unmatched bases: 8. The CDR3 length is 15 residues. CDR3 region: CATSNRTGTGDGYTF. CDR3 in DNA: TGTGCCACCAGCAATCGAACCGGGACAGGGGATGGCTACACCTTC.

The rearrangement uses TRBV5-1 and TRBJ2-5; the D call may be TRBD1 or TRBD2 (5 bases each). Germline V CDR1 and CDR2: SGHRS, YFSETQ. V was cut by 3 bases and J by 2 bases, with 11 bases left in between. This CDR3 is 14 amino acids long. This CDR3 is CASSSGRSQETQYF. CDR3 coding DNA: TGCGCCAGCAGCTCGGGACGATCTCAAGAGACCCAGTACTTC.

This clonotype was detected a few times. The rearrangement links TRBV11-2 to TRBJ2-2, with a tentative D call TRBD2 (5 bases). This CDR3 has 15 amino acids. Germline-derived CDR1 and CDR2 are SGHAT and FQNNGV. With 0 bases removed from V and 5 bases from J, the gap between germline ends came to 10 bases. The CDR3 DNA is TGTGCCAGCAGCTTAGAGGGAGTTGTTACCGGGGAGCTGTTTTTT. Its translation: CASSLEGVVTGELFF.

V and J are TRBV7-3 and TRBJ2-2; D remains unclear. With 2 bases removed from V and 3 bases from J, the gap between germline ends came to 4 bases. Germline assignment: CDR1 SGHTA and CDR2 FQGTGA. This CDR3 comprises 13 residues. The chain's CDR3 is CASSLQDTGELFF. CDR3 nucleotide sequence: TGTGCCAGCAGCTTACAAGACACCGGGGAGCTGTTTTTT.

This clonotype was detected only once. This chain joins TRBV7-2 and TRBJ1-2, with unresolved D. The CDR3 has 15 amino acids. V lost 5 bases, J lost 1 base, and 14 bases lay in between. CDR1 SGHTA and CDR2 FQGNSA come from the germline V gene. CDR3 nucleotides: TGTGCCAGCAGCCCCCGAGGCGCAGTTAACTATGGCTACACCTTC. Its protein product is CASSPRGAVNYGYTF.

This clonotype came up once. The chain joins TRBV5-1 to TRBJ2-5, with D unresolved. V was shortened by 0 bases and J by 7 bases, with 10 bases between the two germline ends. CDR3 length: 13 residues. CDR1 is SGHRS and CDR2 is YFSETQ in the germline V gene. Written as DNA, the CDR3 is TGCGCCAGCAGCTTGGTTGGGGTGGGGACCCAGTACTTC. Protein sequence: CASSLVGVGTQYF. The complete variable domain, with remaining parts taken from reference TRBV5-1 and TRBJ2-5, reads KAGVTQTPRYLIKTRGQQVTLSCSPISGHRSVSWYQQTPGQGLQFLFEYFSETQRNKGNFPGRFSGRQFSNSRSEMNVSTLELGDSALYLCASSLVGVGTQYFGPGTRLLVL.

This clonotype was counted ten times or more. The chain has TRBV7-2 and TRBJ1-6; no definite D call. In germline, CDR1 is SGHTA, CDR2 FQGNSA. V gave up 1 base and J gave up 11 bases, with 9 bases separating them. This CDR3 has 13 amino acids. The CDR3 loop reads CASSLGVGTPLHF. The DNA for the CDR3 is TGTGCCAGCAGCTTAGGGGTGGGGACACCCCTCCACTTT.

This clonotype is labeled as medium-sized. The V call is TRBV20-1, the J call TRBJ2-3, with TRBD1 matching over 8 bases. CDR3 length: 14 residues. The germline V gene encodes CDR1 DFQATT and CDR2 SNEGSKA (reference sequence). The V and J ends lost 3 bases and 0 bases, in that order; junction bases with no gene match: 2. CDR3 nucleotide sequence: TGCAGTGCTAGCGGACAGGGTAGCACAGATACGCAGTATTTT. Protein product: CSASGQGSTDTQYF.